These T cell receptor beta chains were read from a single sample in a study of blood T cell repertoires in COVID-19. Profiled with immunoSEQ multiplex PCR; TCRdb holds only in-frame clones, not every one. This sample has around 150,000 clones, with more than 65% found just once. Sample: PBMCs or T cells enriched from blood (not recorded which). The source of these receptors is a man in his fifties or sixties who had recovered from COVID-19. Each CDR3 is given with its conserved first and last residue. Fields, in order: V gene, clone size, J gene, D gene, CDR3 protein, CDR3 DNA. A D gene is named only where the DNA matches it firmly. Clone size is not always given. Where it is, it says once, few, many or a class for expanded clones.

>TRBV12-5|-|TRBJ2-1|-
CASGWIPGEQFF
TGTGCTAGTGGTTGGATTCCGGGTGAGCAGTTCTTC
>TRBV7-3|-|TRBJ2-3|TRBD1
CASSYRDRGDTQYF
TGTGCCAGCAGCTACCGGGACAGGGGAGATACGCAGTATTTT
>TRBV5-1|-|TRBJ2-5|-
CASRPGVRTGFTRSQETQYF
TGCGCCAGCAGACCGGGAGTGAGAACAGGTTTCACCCGATCCCAAGAGACCCAGTACTTC
>TRBV7-2|-|TRBJ1-4|-
CASSSNPGGGEKLFF
TGTGCCAGCAGCTCGAACCCGGGGGGTGGTGAAAAACTGTTTTTT
>TRBV27|-|TRBJ2-7|TRBD2
CASSLATRGGRLEQYF
TGTGCCAGCAGTTTAGCAACCCGCGGGGGGCGCCTCGAGCAGTACTTC
>TRBV4-1|-|TRBJ2-1|-
CASSQDSGRTSRFF
TGCGCCAGCAGCCAAGATTCAGGGCGAACAAGCCGGTTCTTC
>TRBV5-4|-|TRBJ2-5|TRBD1
CASSAGQGRETQYF
TGTGCCAGCAGCGCCGGACAGGGGAGAGAGACCCAGTACTTC
>TRBV7-3|-|TRBJ1-3|-
CASSSSGDTIYF
TGTGCCAGCAGCTCTAGCGGGGACACCATATATTTT
>TRBV19|-|TRBJ2-1|TRBD2
CASRDFATGGRVEQFF
TGTGCCAGTAGGGATTTCGCGACGGGAGGGCGGGTTGAGCAGTTCTTC
>TRBV3-1/TRBV3-2|-|TRBJ2-7|TRBD2
CASRPSGGGDEQYF
TGTGCCAGCAGACCTAGCGGGGGGGGCGACGAGCAGTACTTC
>TRBV3-1/TRBV3-2|once|TRBJ2-3|TRBD1
CASSPALGQGVGTDTQYF
TGTGCCAGCAGCCCGGCTCTGGGACAGGGAGTGGGGACAGATACGCAGTATTTT
>TRBV27|-|TRBJ2-5|-
CASSWGERETQYF
TGTGCCAGCAGTTGGGGGGAACGGGAGACCCAGTACTTC
>TRBV10-2|-|TRBJ2-3|TRBD2
CASSEGAGVSSDTQYF
TGCGCCAGCAGTGAGGGCGCGGGAGTGTCTTCAGATACGCAGTATTTT
>TRBV25-1|-|TRBJ2-7|-
CASSLFLHYEQYF
TGTGCCAGCAGCTTATTCTTACACTACGAGCAGTACTTC
>TRBV28|-|TRBJ1-5|TRBD1
CASTGQAPLDQPQHF
TGTGCCAGCACTGGACAGGCTCCCCTCGATCAGCCCCAGCATTTT
>TRBV5-6|-|TRBJ1-2|TRBD1
CASSLEAGTGNGYTF
TGTGCCAGCAGCTTAGAAGCCGGGACAGGGAACGGCTACACCTTC
>TRBV15|once|TRBJ2-3|TRBD2
CATSRLFFAGEHRDTDTQYF
TGTGCCACCAGCAGGCTGTTCTTTGCGGGAGAACATAGAGACACAGATACGCAGTATTTT
>TRBV6-5|-|TRBJ2-1|-
CASSLLALEQFF
TGTGCCAGCAGCCTACTAGCACTTGAGCAGTTCTTC
>TRBV5-6|-|TRBJ2-7|-
CASSFSGSPQGIVHYEQYF
TGTGCCAGCAGCTTTAGCGGCAGCCCCCAGGGAATAGTCCACTACGAGCAGTACTTC
>TRBV29-1|few|TRBJ1-2|-
CSVGQSDGYTF
TGCAGCGTCGGACAGTCGGATGGCTACACCTTC
>TRBV5-1|-|TRBJ2-1|TRBD1
CATGSGNDRGYNEQFF
TGCGCGACAGGGTCGGGGAATGATCGAGGGTACAATGAGCAGTTCTTC
>TRBV15|-|TRBJ2-1|-
CATSRDRESDSSYEQFF
TGTGCCACCAGCAGAGATCGGGAATCCGATTCCAGCTATGAGCAGTTCTTC
>TRBV10-2|-|TRBJ2-1|TRBD2
CASSGNSGRGYEQFF
TGCGCCAGCAGTGGGAATAGCGGGAGGGGTTATGAGCAGTTCTTC
>TRBV19|-|TRBJ2-5|-
CASSMRFLVTGGETQYF
TGTGCCAGTAGTATGAGGTTCTTAGTCACTGGTGGGGAGACCCAGTACTTC
>TRBV5-1|-|TRBJ1-2|TRBD1
CASSTGQGARDYGYTF
TGCGCCAGCAGCACCGGACAGGGGGCGAGGGACTATGGCTACACCTTC
>TRBV5-1|-|TRBJ1-3|-
CASSLEGPAGYSGNTIYF
TGCGCCAGCAGCTTGGAGGGTCCGGCAGGGTACTCTGGAAACACCATATATTTT
>TRBV19|-|TRBJ1-4|-
CASSSPHREGLELFF
TGTGCCAGTAGTAGCCCCCACCGGGAAGGTCTGGAACTGTTTTTT
>TRBV7-3|-|TRBJ1-1|-
CASSPINALNTEAFF
TGTGCCAGCAGCCCGATAAACGCGTTGAACACTGAAGCTTTCTTT
>TRBV7-5|-|TRBJ1-1|-
CARSLAPGFNTEAFF
TGTGCCAGAAGCTTAGCTCCCGGGTTTAACACTGAAGCTTTCTTT
>TRBV12-3/TRBV12-4|-|TRBJ1-1|-
CASSLTAKIAFF
TGTGCCAGCAGCCTGACAGCAAAAATCGCTTTCTTT
>TRBV5-4|-|TRBJ2-2|TRBD1
CASSADRVVAGELFF
TGTGCCAGCAGCGCTGACAGGGTCGTGGCCGGGGAGCTGTTTTTT
>TRBV9|-|TRBJ2-5|-
CASSVSISDGETQYF
TGTGCCAGCAGCGTCTCCATTAGCGACGGAGAGACCCAGTACTTC
>TRBV24-1|-|TRBJ2-5|TRBD1
CATSDPDRVRGKETQYF
TGTGCCACCAGTGACCCAGACAGGGTAAGGGGTAAAGAGACCCAGTACTTC
>TRBV5-1|-|TRBJ1-4|TRBD1
CASSPGQGHEKLFF
TGCGCCAGCAGCCCCGGACAGGGGCATGAAAAACTGTTTTTT
>TRBV5-1|few|TRBJ2-2|-
CASSLASGNTGELFF
TGCGCCAGCAGCTTGGCGTCAGGAAACACCGGGGAGCTGTTTTTT
>TRBV5-1|-|TRBJ2-5|-
CASSLKGSVETQYF
TGCGCCAGCAGCTTGAAGGGGTCTGTGGAGACCCAGTACTTC
>TRBV29-1|-|TRBJ2-1|TRBD2
CSVRGMGLGYNEQFF
TGCAGCGTCCGGGGTATGGGACTAGGCTACAATGAGCAGTTCTTC
>TRBV27|-|TRBJ2-1|TRBD1
CASSLGTGTVEQFF
TGTGCCAGCAGTTTGGGGACAGGAACTGTTGAGCAGTTCTTC
>TRBV7-3|-|TRBJ2-5|TRBD1
CASSSQGAGETQYF
TGTGCCAGCAGCTCACAGGGGGCAGGGGAGACCCAGTACTTC
>TRBV4-1|-|TRBJ1-1|TRBD1
CASSQDRTGGVNTEAFF
TGCGCCAGCAGCCAAGATCGGACAGGGGGCGTAAACACTGAAGCTTTCTTT